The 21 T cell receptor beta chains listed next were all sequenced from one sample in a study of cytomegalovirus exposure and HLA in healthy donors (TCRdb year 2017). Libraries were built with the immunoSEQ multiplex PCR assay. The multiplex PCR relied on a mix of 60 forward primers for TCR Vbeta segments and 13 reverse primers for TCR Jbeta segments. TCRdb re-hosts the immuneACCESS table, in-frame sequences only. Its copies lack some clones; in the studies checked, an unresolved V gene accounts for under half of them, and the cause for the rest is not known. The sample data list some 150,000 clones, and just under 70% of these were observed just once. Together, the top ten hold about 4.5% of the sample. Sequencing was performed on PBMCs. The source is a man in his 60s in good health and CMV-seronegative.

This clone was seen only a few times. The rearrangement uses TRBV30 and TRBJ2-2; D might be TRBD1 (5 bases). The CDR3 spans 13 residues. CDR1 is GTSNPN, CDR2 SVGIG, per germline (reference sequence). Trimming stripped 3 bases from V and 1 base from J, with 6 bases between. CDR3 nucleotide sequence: TGTGCCTGGAGGACAGTGAACACCGGGGAGCTGTTTTTT. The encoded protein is CAWRTVNTGELFF.

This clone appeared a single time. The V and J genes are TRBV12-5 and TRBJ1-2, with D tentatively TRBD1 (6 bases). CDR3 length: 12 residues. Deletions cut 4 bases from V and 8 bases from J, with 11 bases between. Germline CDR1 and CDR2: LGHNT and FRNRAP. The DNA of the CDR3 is TGTGCTAGTGGTTCCCAGGGGAACGGCTACACCTTC. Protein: CASGSQGNGYTF.

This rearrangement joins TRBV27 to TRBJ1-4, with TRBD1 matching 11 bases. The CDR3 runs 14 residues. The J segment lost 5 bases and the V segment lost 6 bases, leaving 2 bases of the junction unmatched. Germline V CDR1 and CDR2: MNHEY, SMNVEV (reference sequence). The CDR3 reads CASRRTGGNEKLFF. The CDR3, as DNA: TGTGCCAGCAGACGGACAGGGGGCAATGAAAAACTGTTTTTT.

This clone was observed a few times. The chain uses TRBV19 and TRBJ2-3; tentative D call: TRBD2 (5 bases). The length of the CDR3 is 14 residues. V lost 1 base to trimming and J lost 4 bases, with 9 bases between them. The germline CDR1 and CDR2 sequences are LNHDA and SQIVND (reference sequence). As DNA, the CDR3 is TGTGCCAGTAGTATAGGAGCGGCGGCAGATACGCAGTATTTT. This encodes CASSIGAAADTQYF.

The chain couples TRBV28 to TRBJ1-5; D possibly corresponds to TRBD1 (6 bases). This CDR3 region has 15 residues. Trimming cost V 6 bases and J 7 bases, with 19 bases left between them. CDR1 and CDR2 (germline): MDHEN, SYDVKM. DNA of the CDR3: TGTGCCAGCAGCCCCCAGGGGCAAAGGGGCCAGCCCCAGCATTTT. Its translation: CASSPQGQRGQPQHF.

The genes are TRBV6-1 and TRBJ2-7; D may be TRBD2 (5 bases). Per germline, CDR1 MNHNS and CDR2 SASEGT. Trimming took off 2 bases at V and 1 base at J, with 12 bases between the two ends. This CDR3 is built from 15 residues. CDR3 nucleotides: TGTGCCAGCAGTGAAATCGGGGAAACGTCCTACGAGCAGTACTTC. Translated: CASSEIGETSYEQYF.

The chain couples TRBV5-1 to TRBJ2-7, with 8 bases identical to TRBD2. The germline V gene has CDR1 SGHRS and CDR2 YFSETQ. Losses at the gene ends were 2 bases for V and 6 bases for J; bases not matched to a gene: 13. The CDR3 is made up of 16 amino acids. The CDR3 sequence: CASSLLSGRRDSEQYF. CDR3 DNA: TGCGCCAGCAGCTTACTGAGCGGGAGAAGGGACTCCGAGCAGTACTTC.

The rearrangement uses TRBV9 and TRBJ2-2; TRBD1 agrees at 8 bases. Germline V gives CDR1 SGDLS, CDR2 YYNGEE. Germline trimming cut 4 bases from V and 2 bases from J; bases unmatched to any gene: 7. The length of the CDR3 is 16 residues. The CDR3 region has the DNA TGTGCCAGCAGCAGAACAGGGGGACAAAACACCGGGGAGCTGTTTTTT. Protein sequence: CASSRTGGQNTGELFF.

Written as DNA, the CDR3 is TGTGCCAGCAGCCAGACAGGGAACACTGAAGCTTTCTTT. This encodes CASSQTGNTEAFF. The J gene is TRBJ1-1, the V gene TRBV7-3; D is possibly TRBD1 (6 bases). Germline lookup yields CDR1 SGHTA and CDR2 FQGTGA. CDR3 length equals 13 residues. V dropped 5 bases and J dropped 1 base, with 8 bases sitting between them.

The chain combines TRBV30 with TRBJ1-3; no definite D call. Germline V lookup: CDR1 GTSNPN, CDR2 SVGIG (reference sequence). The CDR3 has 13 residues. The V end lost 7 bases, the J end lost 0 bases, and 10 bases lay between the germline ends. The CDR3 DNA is TGTGCCTTTTCCGGGGACTCTGGAAACACCATATATTTT. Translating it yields CAFSGDSGNTIYF.

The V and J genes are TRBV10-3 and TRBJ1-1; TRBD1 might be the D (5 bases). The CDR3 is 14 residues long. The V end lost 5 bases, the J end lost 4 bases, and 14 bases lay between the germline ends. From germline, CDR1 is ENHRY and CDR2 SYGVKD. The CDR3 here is CAISTDGTVTEAFF. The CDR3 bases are TGTGCCATCAGTACCGACGGGACTGTCACTGAAGCTTTCTTT.

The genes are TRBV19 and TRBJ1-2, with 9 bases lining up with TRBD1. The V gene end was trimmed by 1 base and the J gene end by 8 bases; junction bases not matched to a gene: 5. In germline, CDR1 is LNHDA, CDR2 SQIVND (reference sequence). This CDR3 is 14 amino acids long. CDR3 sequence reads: CASSIAGQGLGYTF. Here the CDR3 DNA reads TGTGCCAGTAGTATAGCGGGACAGGGACTCGGCTACACCTTC.

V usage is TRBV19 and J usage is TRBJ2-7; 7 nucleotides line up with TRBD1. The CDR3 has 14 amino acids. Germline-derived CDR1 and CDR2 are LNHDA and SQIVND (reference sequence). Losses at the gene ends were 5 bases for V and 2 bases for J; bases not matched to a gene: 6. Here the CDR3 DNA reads TGTGCCAGTAGTCTAATGACAGGGCCCTACGAGCAGTACTTC. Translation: CASSLMTGPYEQYF.

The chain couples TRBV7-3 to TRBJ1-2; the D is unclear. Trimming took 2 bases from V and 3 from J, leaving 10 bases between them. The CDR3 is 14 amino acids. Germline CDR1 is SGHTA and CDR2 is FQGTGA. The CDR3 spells CASSLGPGDYGYTF. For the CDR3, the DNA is TGTGCCAGCAGCTTAGGCCCGGGAGACTATGGCTACACCTTC.

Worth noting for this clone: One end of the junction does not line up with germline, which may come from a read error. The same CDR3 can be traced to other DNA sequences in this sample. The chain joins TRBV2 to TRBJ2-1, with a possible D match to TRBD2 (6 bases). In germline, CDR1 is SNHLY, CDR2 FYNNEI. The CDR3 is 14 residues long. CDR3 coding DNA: TGTGCCAGCGTTGCCGGGACTTCTCACAATGAACAGTTCTTC. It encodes CASVAGTSHNEQFF.

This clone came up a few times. CDR3 DNA sequence: TGCGCCAGCAGCTTGACAGGGGGCGCGGGTCAGCCCCAGCATTTT. It yields the protein CASSLTGGAGQPQHF. The genes are TRBV5-1 and TRBJ1-5, with 9 nucleotides matching TRBD1. Germline assignment: CDR1 SGHRS and CDR2 YFSETQ. The V segment lost 1 base and the J segment 6 bases; nucleotides outside the gene matches: 5. This CDR3 contains 15 residues.

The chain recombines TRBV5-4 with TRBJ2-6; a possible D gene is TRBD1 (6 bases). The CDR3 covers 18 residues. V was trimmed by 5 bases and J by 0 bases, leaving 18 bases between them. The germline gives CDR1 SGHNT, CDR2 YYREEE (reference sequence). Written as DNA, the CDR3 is TGTGCCAGCAGTTCCCACAGGGAATTCGACTCTGGGGCCAACGTCCTGACTTTC. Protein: CASSSHREFDSGANVLTF.

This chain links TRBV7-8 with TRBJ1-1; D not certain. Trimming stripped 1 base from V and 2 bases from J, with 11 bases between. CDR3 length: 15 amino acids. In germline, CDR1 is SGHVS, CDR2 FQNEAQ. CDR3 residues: CASSLESNHNTEAFF. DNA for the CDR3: TGTGCCAGCAGCTTAGAGAGCAACCACAACACTGAAGCTTTCTTT.

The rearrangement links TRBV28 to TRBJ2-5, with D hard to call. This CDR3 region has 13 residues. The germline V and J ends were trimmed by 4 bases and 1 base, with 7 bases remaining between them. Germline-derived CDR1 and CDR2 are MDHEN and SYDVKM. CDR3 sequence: CASSYGPQETQYF. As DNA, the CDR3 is TGTGCCAGCAGTTATGGCCCCCAAGAGACCCAGTACTTC. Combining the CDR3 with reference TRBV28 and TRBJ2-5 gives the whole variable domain DVKVTQSSRYLVKRTGEKVFLECVQDMDHENMFWYRQDPGLGLRLIYFSYDVKMKEKGDIPEGYSVSREKKERFSLILESASTNQTSMYLCASSYGPQETQYFGPGTRLLVL.

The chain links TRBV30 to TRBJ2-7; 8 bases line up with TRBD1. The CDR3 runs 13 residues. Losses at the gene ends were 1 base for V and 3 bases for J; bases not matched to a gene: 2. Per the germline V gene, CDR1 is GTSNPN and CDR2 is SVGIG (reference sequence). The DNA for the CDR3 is TGTGCCTGGAGTGCCGGGACAGGCTACGAGCAGTACTTC. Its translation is CAWSAGTGYEQYF. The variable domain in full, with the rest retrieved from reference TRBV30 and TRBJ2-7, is SQTIHQWPATLVQPVGSPLSLECTVEGTSNPNLYWYRQAAGRGLQLLFYSVGIGQISSEVPQNLSASRPQDRQFILSSKKLLLSDSGFYLCAWSAGTGYEQYFGPGTRLTVT.

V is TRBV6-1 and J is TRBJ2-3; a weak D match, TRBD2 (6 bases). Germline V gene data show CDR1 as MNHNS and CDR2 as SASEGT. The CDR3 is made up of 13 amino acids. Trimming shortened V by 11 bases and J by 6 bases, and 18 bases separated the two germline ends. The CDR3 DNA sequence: TGTGCCGGATCCCAAGGAGGGCCGGATACGCAGTATTTT. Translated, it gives CAGSQGGPDTQYF.